The rows below give T cell receptor beta chains drawn from one sample of a study of read filtering for tumor transcriptome and immune sequencing. TCRdb ran MiXCR on the reads and lists one entry per CDR3 protein. The data hold tens of thousands of distinct CDR3 sequences, with 20% observed a single time. The sample comprised a population of CD138-negative cells sorted from bone marrow. The receptors were gathered from a donor at least 40 years old with multiple myeloma. Each CDR3 is given with its conserved first and last residue. Each record gives: V gene, clone size, CDR3 protein. Part of the rows lack a size; the others show once, few, many or a class for expanded clones.

>TRBV6-5|many
CASSGNRENIQYF
>TRBV7-3|many
CASSSARSGERATDTQYF
>TRBV29-1|large
CSARLAEYNEQFF
>TRBV6-2/TRBV6-3|few
CASSSPLAGDETQYF
>TRBV7-9|many
CASRSGVNEQFF
>TRBV28|many
CASSEYRDAFF
>TRBV6-2/TRBV6-3|NA
CASSQRGLAGREQYF
>TRBV29-1|many
CSVGQGTYGYTF
>TRBV6-2/TRBV6-3|few
CASRSGQGTYEQHF
>TRBV12-3/TRBV12-4|many
CASSLSTGTNYEQYF
>TRBV5-4|few
CASSRTSGTGVGGANVLTF
>TRBV28|many
CASSFIGTSGRPFSYEQYF
>TRBV4-3|few
CASSHSDASTDTQYF
>TRBV20-1|NA
CSARSRDPSADTQYF
>TRBV11-2|many
CASTNFQETQYF
>TRBV5-1|many
CASRGTGAYEQYF
>TRBV5-1|NA
CASSATGEAQPQHF
>TRBV29-1|many
CSVELTDEEKLFF
>TRBV28|NA
CASSLPRGGSGNQPQHF
>TRBV19|many
CASTMVGTGELFF
>TRBV7-2|NA
CATSLTLPLAGGQENQYF
>TRBV7-8|many
CASSSRSPTDTQYF
>TRBV7-6|many
CASSLAGGPGTGELFF
>TRBV12-3/TRBV12-4|many
CASRNNEKLFF
>TRBV29-1|many
CSVEVTSGRAYNEQFF
>TRBV4-1|many
CASSQDLQGNQPQHF
>TRBV28|many
CASSPSGTGLTDTQYF
>TRBV29-1|many
CSVVKGQGSYNEQFF
>TRBV12-3/TRBV12-4|many
CASSFERGTDTQYF
>TRBV4-1|many
CASSQDMGSQPQHF
>TRBV14|NA
CASSQDTRELFF
>TRBV28|many
CASSLSGWESPQHF
>TRBV6-2/TRBV6-3|many
CASSPLTGSSYNEQFF
>TRBV2|NA
CASHRYWEDQFF
>TRBV5-1|many
CASSSGGLAGAETQYF
>TRBV28|many
CASSLPRDTQYF
>TRBV13|medium-sized
CASSDDNEQFF
>TRBV7-2|many
CASSPRDGQALKLFF
>TRBV21-1|many
CASSKAASGRHNEQFF
>TRBV20-1|many
CSAERTSGSSYEQYF
>TRBV7-9|NA
CASSLPKGGTDTQCF
>TRBV7-8|many
CASSLVGGEQFF
>TRBV19|few
CASSIVANQPQHF
>TRBV20-1|NA
CSARGGTGAGHSEQFF
>TRBV7-9|few
CASSLEPDIPYEQYF
>TRBV10-3|few
CAISEGYRSYGYTF
>TRBV5-1|many
CASSRTENTEAFF
>TRBV7-2|few
CASSGPGLGVEEQYF
>TRBV7-2|many
CASSGSGLAGAPLDTQYF
>TRBV7-2|NA
CASSPRTHQPQHF
>TRBV5-1|once
CASTRQGGSGANVLTF
>TRBV12-3/TRBV12-4|NA
CAISHGAVSRETQYF
>TRBV7-8|NA
CASSLGLATDTQYF
>TRBV7-3|many
CASSLSLRQGATGELFF
>TRBV19|NA
CVSNPGRSSYNEQFF
>TRBV21-1|NA
CAISNGTRTGGVTGELFF
>TRBV5-6|many
CASSSYQETQYF
>TRBV18|many
CASSDQGLSNQPQHF
>TRBV12-3/TRBV12-4|many
CASSSGKTTTVAGGRYNEQFF
>TRBV28|many
CASSSLGVDTGELFF